This TCR beta chain derives from a study of blood T cell repertoires in COVID-19. Overall study: Material from acute and convalescent COVID-19 was sourced from the United States, Italy and Spain. The analysed material was cDNA or gDNA that came from T cells, B-cell-depleted T cells, or PBMCs.

Study processing details: The assay estimated nucleated cells by amplifying reference gene primers. Using immunoSEQ multiplex PCR, the repertoire was profiled, and TCRdb retains in-frame clones only, with some absent. V and J calls plus clone size are reproduced from that table; the DNA served to infer D and trimming. The sample lists 200,000 or so clones; less than 90% were seen once. V gave up 6 bases and J gave up 0 bases, with 12 bases separating them. The CDR3 extends over 15 amino acids. Germline values: CDR1 KGHSH, CDR2 LQKENI. The sequence was obtained from a human donor in a cohort sampled during active COVID-19. The sample was peripheral blood. The chain joins TRBV18 to TRBJ1-5; no clear D. In DNA form, the CDR3 reads TGTGCCAGCTCCGAGGGTCAACGTAGCAATCAGCCCCAGCATTTT. It encodes CASSEGQRSNQPQHF.